The T cell receptor beta chain described here comes from a study of cytomegalovirus exposure and HLA in healthy donors. Primers: 60 Vbeta forward and 13 Jbeta reverse. Repertoires were generated with immunoSEQ multiplex PCR, while TCRdb's copy carries only in-frame clones and drops some. The table lists approximately 85,000 clones, 72% of them singletons. This CDR3 region has 18 residues. V was clipped by 4 bases and J by 4 bases; unmatched bases: 17. Germline V lookup: CDR1 MDHEN, CDR2 SYDVKM. The sequenced material came from PBMCs. This TCR was sampled from a woman in her thirties or forties in good health and CMV-seropositive. This rearrangement joins TRBV28 to TRBJ1-2; 8 bases fit TRBD1. CDR3 residues: CASSSGQGRVLTVYGYTF. The CDR3 DNA reads TGTGCCAGCAGTTCTGGACAGGGAAGGGTCCTAACCGTCTATGGCTACACCTTC.